The rows below give T cell receptor beta chains drawn from one sample of a study of response to subunit inactivated influenza vaccine. TCRdb itself ran the RT-PCR reads through MiXCR, one entry per CDR3 protein. The profile shows roughly 700,000 distinct CDR3 sequences, 11% to 15% of them singletons. The sequenced sample was PBMCs from blood, obtained roughly 15 days before vaccination. Receptor source: a man over 45 who received an inactivated influenza vaccine. Each CDR3 is given with its conserved first and last residue. D genes are given only for firm matches. The size field is filled for only some rows; it gives once, few, many or a size class.

abundance: many
d_gene: -
v_gene: TRBV20-1
j_gene: TRBJ2-5
CDR3nt: TGCAGTGCTAGAGACCACTCGGGGTACGGGACCCAGTACTTC
CDR3aa: CSARDHSGYGTQYF

abundance: many
d_gene: -
v_gene: TRBV5-1
j_gene: TRBJ2-1
CDR3nt: TGCGCCACAGGACTAGGTCTACAGGGTGAGCAGTTCTTC
CDR3aa: CATGLGLQGEQFF

abundance: -
d_gene: TRBD1
v_gene: TRBV27
j_gene: TRBJ1-6
CDR3nt: TGTGCCAGCAGGAAGGGACAGGGAACATATTCACCCCTCCACTTT
CDR3aa: CASRKGQGTYSPLHF

abundance: few
d_gene: -
v_gene: TRBV6-1
j_gene: TRBJ2-5
CDR3nt: TGTGCCAGCAGCCACCCCGGGGTTGAGGAGACCCAGTACTTC
CDR3aa: CASSHPGVEETQYF

abundance: few
d_gene: TRBD2
v_gene: TRBV5-5
j_gene: TRBJ2-2
CDR3nt: TGTGCCAGCTTCCGACGGGGGGACACCGGGGAGCTGTTTTTT
CDR3aa: CASFRRGDTGELFF

abundance: few
d_gene: -
v_gene: TRBV12-3/TRBV12-4
j_gene: TRBJ2-3
CDR3nt: TGTGCCAGCAGTTCAGACAGGTTTCCCACAGATACGCAGTATTTT
CDR3aa: CASSSDRFPTDTQYF

abundance: few
d_gene: TRBD2
v_gene: TRBV27
j_gene: TRBJ2-2
CDR3nt: TGTGCCAGCAGCGCTAGCGGATTCACCGGGGAGCTGTTTTTT
CDR3aa: CASSASGFTGELFF

abundance: -
d_gene: -
v_gene: TRBV12-3/TRBV12-4
j_gene: TRBJ2-3
CDR3nt: TGTGCCAGCAGTTTATTGGGGGGGGCATCAGATACGCAGTATTTT
CDR3aa: CASSLLGGASDTQYF

abundance: few
d_gene: -
v_gene: TRBV2
j_gene: TRBJ1-2
CDR3nt: TGTGCCAGCACCAACCACTGGGCTAACTATGGCTACACCTTC
CDR3aa: CASTNHWANYGYTF

abundance: many
d_gene: -
v_gene: TRBV12-3/TRBV12-4
j_gene: TRBJ1-2
CDR3nt: TGTGCCAGCAGTCTCCCAGAGATGGCTACGCGTGGCTACACCTTC
CDR3aa: CASSLPEMATRGYTF

abundance: -
d_gene: -
v_gene: TRBV5-6
j_gene: TRBJ2-7
CDR3nt: TGTGCCAGCAGCTTGCACAGGGACGGCGAGCAGTACTTC
CDR3aa: CASSLHRDGEQYF

abundance: many
d_gene: -
v_gene: TRBV3-1
j_gene: TRBJ1-6
CDR3nt: TGTGCCAGCAGCCCGGGATCTTTCTATAATTCACCCCTCCACTTT
CDR3aa: CASSPGSFYNSPLHF

abundance: once
d_gene: -
v_gene: TRBV20-1
j_gene: TRBJ2-1
CDR3nt: TGCAGTGCGGTGCAGACTAGAAGCTCCTACAATGAGCAGTTCTTC
CDR3aa: CSAVQTRSSYNEQFF

abundance: -
d_gene: TRBD1
v_gene: TRBV4-2
j_gene: TRBJ2-7
CDR3nt: TGTGCCAGCAGCCAAGGACCTTTGGACAGGGTGGGCACCTACGAGCAGTACTTC
CDR3aa: CASSQGPLDRVGTYEQYF

abundance: few
d_gene: -
v_gene: TRBV7-3
j_gene: TRBJ2-1
CDR3nt: TGTGCCAGCAGCTCGTACCTAAATGAGCAGTTCTTC
CDR3aa: CASSSYLNEQFF

abundance: -
d_gene: -
v_gene: TRBV6-2/TRBV6-3
j_gene: TRBJ1-5
CDR3nt: TGTGCCAGCAGTTCGCAAAGGCAGAGCAATCAGCCCCAGCATTTT
CDR3aa: CASSSQRQSNQPQHF

abundance: few
d_gene: -
v_gene: TRBV29-1
j_gene: TRBJ2-7
CDR3nt: TGCAGCGTGAGTGAGGAAAACAGGGTCGGCAACGAGCAGTACTTC
CDR3aa: CSVSEENRVGNEQYF

abundance: -
d_gene: -
v_gene: TRBV3-1
j_gene: TRBJ2-2
CDR3nt: TGTGCCAGCAGCCAAGTCGCTGCCGGGCCATACACCGGGGAGCTGTTTTTT
CDR3aa: CASSQVAAGPYTGELFF

abundance: -
d_gene: -
v_gene: TRBV19
j_gene: TRBJ2-6
CDR3nt: TGTGCCAGTAGTATACCCACTAGGGCCAACGTCCTGACTTTC
CDR3aa: CASSIPTRANVLTF

abundance: -
d_gene: TRBD1
v_gene: TRBV11-2
j_gene: TRBJ2-2
CDR3nt: TGTGCCAGCAGATCACTCCGGGACAGGGGGTTCACCGGGGAGCTGTTTTTT
CDR3aa: CASRSLRDRGFTGELFF

abundance: -
d_gene: -
v_gene: TRBV18
j_gene: TRBJ1-2
CDR3nt: TGTGCCAGCTCACCTGGTCGACAGGAGGGTGGCTACACCTTC
CDR3aa: CASSPGRQEGGYTF

abundance: -
d_gene: -
v_gene: TRBV11-2
j_gene: TRBJ1-1
CDR3nt: TGTGCCAGCAGCTTAGACCAGGAGATATGGAGGGTGGCGAACACTGAAGCTTTCTTT
CDR3aa: CASSLDQEIWRVANTEAFF

abundance: few
d_gene: -
v_gene: TRBV6-4
j_gene: TRBJ2-3
CDR3nt: TGTGCCAGCAGTGACTCGGGTCGGGGTACGCAGTATTTT
CDR3aa: CASSDSGRGTQYF

abundance: few
d_gene: -
v_gene: TRBV7-9
j_gene: TRBJ1-1
CDR3nt: TGTGCCAGCTCCAAGAGCGAGAGGACTGAAGCTTTCTTT
CDR3aa: CASSKSERTEAFF

abundance: few
d_gene: -
v_gene: TRBV27
j_gene: TRBJ1-2
CDR3nt: TGTGCCAGCAGTTTGAGAGTCCATAGTGGCTACACCTTC
CDR3aa: CASSLRVHSGYTF

abundance: -
d_gene: -
v_gene: TRBV7-8
j_gene: TRBJ1-6
CDR3nt: TGTGCCAGCAGCTTCCCGATGTCACCCCTCCACTTT
CDR3aa: CASSFPMSPLHF

abundance: -
d_gene: -
v_gene: TRBV7-3
j_gene: TRBJ2-1
CDR3nt: TGTGCCAGCAGCTTAATGGGGGGCCCCTACAATGAGCAGTTCTTC
CDR3aa: CASSLMGGPYNEQFF

abundance: -
d_gene: TRBD2
v_gene: TRBV2
j_gene: TRBJ2-3
CDR3nt: TGTGCCAGCAAACTAGCGGGACGGGATACGCAGTATTTT
CDR3aa: CASKLAGRDTQYF

abundance: -
d_gene: -
v_gene: TRBV2
j_gene: TRBJ2-1
CDR3nt: TGTGCCAGCAGTGACCTTAGGACAGAGGGATTCAATGAGCAGTTCTTC
CDR3aa: CASSDLRTEGFNEQFF

abundance: few
d_gene: TRBD1
v_gene: TRBV11-2
j_gene: TRBJ2-5
CDR3nt: TGTGCCAGCAGCGAACCGACAGGGGGTGTGACGGAGACCCAGTACTTC
CDR3aa: CASSEPTGGVTETQYF

abundance: few
d_gene: -
v_gene: TRBV12-3/TRBV12-4
j_gene: TRBJ2-5
CDR3nt: TGTGCCAGCAGACAAGTAGGGGGGGAGACCCAGTACTTC
CDR3aa: CASRQVGGETQYF

abundance: -
d_gene: -
v_gene: TRBV6-2/TRBV6-3
j_gene: TRBJ1-4
CDR3nt: TGTGCCAGCAGCTACGGTCCAGGGGTTAGCGAAAAACTGTTTTTT
CDR3aa: CASSYGPGVSEKLFF

abundance: few
d_gene: TRBD1
v_gene: TRBV5-1
j_gene: TRBJ1-1
CDR3nt: TGCGCCAGCAGCTCACAGGGGGCAATCACTGAAGCTTTCTTT
CDR3aa: CASSSQGAITEAFF

abundance: few
d_gene: TRBD2
v_gene: TRBV12-3/TRBV12-4
j_gene: TRBJ2-5
CDR3nt: TGTGCCAGCAGTTTAGCGCGGGGGGGGATGCAGTACTTC
CDR3aa: CASSLARGGMQYF

abundance: few
d_gene: -
v_gene: TRBV29-1
j_gene: TRBJ2-1
CDR3nt: TGCAGCGTTGAAGAATTGGCGGGCCGTAATGAGCAGTTCTTC
CDR3aa: CSVEELAGRNEQFF

abundance: -
d_gene: -
v_gene: TRBV11-2
j_gene: TRBJ2-3
CDR3nt: TGTGCCAGCAGCTTACCCACCGGGACGGTAAGCACAGATACGCAGTATTTT
CDR3aa: CASSLPTGTVSTDTQYF

abundance: once
d_gene: TRBD1
v_gene: TRBV6-1
j_gene: TRBJ2-7
CDR3nt: TGTGCCAGCTGGACGGGACAGGGGGCTTCCTACGAGCAGTACTTC
CDR3aa: CASWTGQGASYEQYF

abundance: -
d_gene: -
v_gene: TRBV28
j_gene: TRBJ1-5
CDR3nt: TGTGCCAGCAGTTTTTCCGGACAGTTACAATCTAGCAATCAGCCCCAGCATTTT
CDR3aa: CASSFSGQLQSSNQPQHF

abundance: few
d_gene: -
v_gene: TRBV6-2/TRBV6-3
j_gene: TRBJ2-7
CDR3nt: TGTGCCAGCCGAAAGCCACCGTCCAGAGCCGAGCAGTACTTC
CDR3aa: CASRKPPSRAEQYF

abundance: many
d_gene: -
v_gene: TRBV6-2/TRBV6-3
j_gene: TRBJ2-1
CDR3nt: TGTGCCAGCGTGAGCAGGGACGAGCAGTTCTTC
CDR3aa: CASVSRDEQFF

abundance: -
d_gene: TRBD2
v_gene: TRBV30
j_gene: TRBJ2-3
CDR3nt: TGTGCCTGGACCCGTCGACTAGCGGGAGTAGTCGATACGCAGTATTTT
CDR3aa: CAWTRRLAGVVDTQYF

abundance: -
d_gene: TRBD2
v_gene: TRBV18
j_gene: TRBJ2-1
CDR3nt: TGTGCCAGCTCACCACCGGGACTAGGGGCTACCAATGAGCAGTTCTTC
CDR3aa: CASSPPGLGATNEQFF

abundance: few
d_gene: TRBD1
v_gene: TRBV12-3/TRBV12-4
j_gene: TRBJ1-4
CDR3nt: TGTGCCAGCAGTCCCGGACAGGGTATAGGGGAAAAACTGTTTTTT
CDR3aa: CASSPGQGIGEKLFF

abundance: -
d_gene: -
v_gene: TRBV28
j_gene: TRBJ2-2
CDR3nt: TGTGCCAGCAGTTTTTCGGCGGCGAACACCGGGGAGCTGTTTTTT
CDR3aa: CASSFSAANTGELFF

abundance: few
d_gene: -
v_gene: TRBV20-1
j_gene: TRBJ1-5
CDR3nt: TGCAGTGCTAGAGCTCAGGGAGGACTTGACAATAGCAATCAGCCCCAGCATTTT
CDR3aa: CSARAQGGLDNSNQPQHF

abundance: -
d_gene: TRBD1
v_gene: TRBV12-3/TRBV12-4
j_gene: TRBJ1-5
CDR3nt: TGTGCCAGCAGTGACAGGGGGCGATTGGATAGCAATCAGCCCCAGCATTTT
CDR3aa: CASSDRGRLDSNQPQHF

abundance: -
d_gene: TRBD1
v_gene: TRBV5-1
j_gene: TRBJ2-1
CDR3nt: TGCGCCAGCAGCCCGACGGGACAGTTATACAATGAGCAGTTCTTC
CDR3aa: CASSPTGQLYNEQFF

abundance: few
d_gene: -
v_gene: TRBV30
j_gene: TRBJ1-2
CDR3nt: TGTGCCTGGGCCCGGGGCCATCATGGCTACACCTTC
CDR3aa: CAWARGHHGYTF

abundance: -
d_gene: TRBD2
v_gene: TRBV6-2/TRBV6-3
j_gene: TRBJ2-4
CDR3nt: TGTGCCAGCATGCGGGGGGGGACCAAAAACATTCAGTACTTC
CDR3aa: CASMRGGTKNIQYF

abundance: few
d_gene: -
v_gene: TRBV4-1
j_gene: TRBJ2-7
CDR3nt: TGCGCCAGCAGCCAAGAGGCCCAGGTCCTGATAGCCTACGAGCAGTACTTC
CDR3aa: CASSQEAQVLIAYEQYF